This TCR beta chain is drawn from a study of cytomegalovirus exposure and HLA in healthy donors. This clone has just a few counts. Its matching antigen is unknown. The CDR3 totals 12 residues. CDR1 and CDR2 from the germline V gene are SQVTM and ANQGSEA. V lost 6 bases and J 11 bases, leaving 19 bases between the germline ends. Whole-study results and caveats: Across donors, most TCRs were seen rarely, yet some public ones were widespread. The analysis excluded some indistinguishable V segments, including TRBV6-2 and TRBV6-3.

Primers: 60 Vbeta forward and 13 Jbeta reverse. Under the authors' procedure: Unique TCR beta chains numbered around 75 million in a later analysis, with roughly 10 million shared. The assay was immunoSEQ multiplex PCR, and TCRdb's table has in-frame clones only and misses some. D and trimming were read from the DNA, whereas the V and J calls and clone size are those reported in that table. The sample carries over 50,000 clones, 75% to 85% recorded once. The specimen was PBMCs. The chain uses TRBV29-1 and TRBJ1-1, with a weak D call TRBD1 (6 bases). The source is a man in his fifties in good health and CMV-seropositive. CDR3 region: CSVRGKALWAFF. The DNA for the CDR3 is TGCAGCGTGAGGGGGAAGGCTCTGTGGGCTTTCTTT.